This paragraph reports one T cell receptor beta chain. This receptor's antigen is unknown. Base quality data are lacking; no much larger clone is found one base away. The record originates from a study of blood T cell repertoires in COVID-19 (TCRdb year 2020). About the study as a whole: Collaborator samples came from the United States, Italy and Spain and covered acute and convalescent phases of COVID-19. A de-identified subject ID, COVID-19 status, age in years and sex were almost always included in the sample metadata. The repertoires were released in a freely available public database intended as a resource for research on the immune response to SARS-CoV-2. The prospective study material was composed of cDNA or gDNA derived from T cells, B-cell-depleted T cells, or PBMCs. The dataset comprised deeply sampled blood TCRbeta repertoires from subjects exposed to, actively infected with, or recovered from COVID-19. Where available, HLA class I and class II types were taken from metadata supplied by the sample provider and were not determined by assay-based typing. Samples came from the ongoing ImmuneRACE study (first 160 participants) plus 1,254 subjects from 6 global collaborators. Results and caveats for the whole study, not just this receptor: Clinical and demographic metadata were provided uncurated, with the amount varying by source and participant.

Each collaborating institution followed its own protocols to collect whole blood in K2EDTA tubes. Collaborator samples were shipped for TCRbeta analysis as frozen whole blood, isolated PBMCs, or DNA extracted from either sample type. The CDR3 sequence holds 19 residues, the cysteine and phenylalanine included. The retained sequence is limited to the CDR3, 57 bases, with the frame set at the first base. Ends trimmed: V by 2 bases, J by 1 base; bases unmatched to a gene: 12. For CDR1 and CDR2, the germline V gene (reference sequence) lists SEHNR and FQNEAQ. TCRbeta CDR3 regions were amplified from genomic DNA by means of the immunoSEQ Assay, a bias-controlled multiplex PCR. Per the authors' processing: Nucleated cell counts per sample were estimated from amplification of reference gene primers within the assay. Sequence reads were collapsed and filtered to measure the absolute abundance of every unique TCRbeta CDR3 rearrangement. For each sample, productive Simpson clonality was calculated as the square root of Simpson's diversity index across productive rearrangements. TCRdb took over this immuneACCESS table, retaining in-frame rearrangements with V and J assigned. Such tables are incomplete; in checked studies, under half of the missing clones stem from an unresolved V gene, and the remainder is unexplained. The D gene and trimming were derived from the DNA, and the V and J assignments and clone size from that table. This sample lists about 74,000 clones; under 85% were detected once. Less than 15% of the sample goes to the ten largest clones.

This chain joins TRBV7-9 to TRBJ1-4; TRBD1 lines up with 8 middle nucleotides. The sequence came from a human donor in a cohort sampled during active COVID-19. The sequenced sample consisted of peripheral blood. This receptor has the CDR3 CASSLRGQGRLLTNEKLFF. The sequence in DNA is TGTGCCAGCAGCTTAAGAGGACAGGGACGTCTTTTAACTAATGAAAAACTGTTTTTT.